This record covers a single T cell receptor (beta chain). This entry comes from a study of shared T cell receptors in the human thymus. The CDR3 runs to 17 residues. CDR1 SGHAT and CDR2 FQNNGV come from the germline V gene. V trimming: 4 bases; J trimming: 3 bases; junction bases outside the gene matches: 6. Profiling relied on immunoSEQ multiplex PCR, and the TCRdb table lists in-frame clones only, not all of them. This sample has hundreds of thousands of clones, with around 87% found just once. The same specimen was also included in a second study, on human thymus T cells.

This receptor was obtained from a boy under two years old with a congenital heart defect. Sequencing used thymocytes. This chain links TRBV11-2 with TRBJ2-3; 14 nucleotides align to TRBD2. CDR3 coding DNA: TGTGCCAGCAGCTCCCCGGGACTAGCGGGAGTAACAGATACGCAGTATTTT. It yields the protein CASSSPGLAGVTDTQYF.